This TCR beta chain was sequenced during a study of T cell responses to AZD1222 COVID-19 vaccine. Whole-study results and caveats: Only a handful of AZD1222 recipients tested seropositive at baseline. The donors showed a predominance of white British ancestry and of females, with possible underestimation of clonal diversity.

Libraries were prepared by immunoSEQ multiplex PCR; TCRdb keeps only in-frame clonotypes and omits some of them. Of tens of thousands of clones in the sample, roughly 87% are singletons; the top ten hold approximately 9.3%. As concerns this clone: What it binds is not known.

The CDR3 runs to 13 residues. Germline values: CDR1 LNHDA, CDR2 SQIVND (reference sequence). Trimming pared 1 base from V and 3 bases from J, leaving 5 bases between. This sequence was found in an adult who received the AZD1222 COVID-19 vaccine. The sequencing used peripheral blood, collected 28 days after the second AZD1222 dose. The J gene is TRBJ2-3, the V gene TRBV19; D is ambiguous. CDR3 sequence reads: CASSIALTDTQYF. The CDR3 DNA reads as TGTGCCAGTAGTATAGCCTTAACAGATACGCAGTATTTT.